This T cell receptor (beta chain) was profiled in a study of blood T cell repertoires in COVID-19. At the level of the study: Samples came from the United States, Italy and Spain, spanning acute and convalescent COVID-19.

Authors' data handling: Scientists estimated how many nucleated cells there were by amplifying reference gene primers. Data came from immunoSEQ multiplex PCR; TCRdb stores just in-frame clones and leaves some out. V, J and clone size derive from that table, while D and trimming were established from the DNA sequence. The repertoire consists of around 100,000 clones, with roughly 72% occurring once and the leading ten covering around 6.3%. Germline V gives CDR1 GTSNPN, CDR2 SVGIG (reference sequence). The CDR3 length is 11 residues. With 5 bases clipped from V and 3 bases from J, the junction kept 1 base outside the gene matches.

The sample consisted of peripheral blood. The TCR originated in an elderly man with acute or convalescent COVID-19. The chain combines TRBV30 with TRBJ2-7; 7 bases are a match to TRBD2. This chain's CDR3 is CAWRGVYEQYF. DNA for the CDR3: TGTGCCTGGCGGGGGGTCTACGAGCAGTACTTC. The complete variable domain, with remaining parts taken from reference TRBV30 and TRBJ2-7, reads SQTIHQWPATLVQPVGSPLSLECTVEGTSNPNLYWYRQAAGRGLQLLFYSVGIGQISSEVPQNLSASRPQDRQFILSSKKLLLSDSGFYLCAWRGVYEQYFGPGTRLTVT.